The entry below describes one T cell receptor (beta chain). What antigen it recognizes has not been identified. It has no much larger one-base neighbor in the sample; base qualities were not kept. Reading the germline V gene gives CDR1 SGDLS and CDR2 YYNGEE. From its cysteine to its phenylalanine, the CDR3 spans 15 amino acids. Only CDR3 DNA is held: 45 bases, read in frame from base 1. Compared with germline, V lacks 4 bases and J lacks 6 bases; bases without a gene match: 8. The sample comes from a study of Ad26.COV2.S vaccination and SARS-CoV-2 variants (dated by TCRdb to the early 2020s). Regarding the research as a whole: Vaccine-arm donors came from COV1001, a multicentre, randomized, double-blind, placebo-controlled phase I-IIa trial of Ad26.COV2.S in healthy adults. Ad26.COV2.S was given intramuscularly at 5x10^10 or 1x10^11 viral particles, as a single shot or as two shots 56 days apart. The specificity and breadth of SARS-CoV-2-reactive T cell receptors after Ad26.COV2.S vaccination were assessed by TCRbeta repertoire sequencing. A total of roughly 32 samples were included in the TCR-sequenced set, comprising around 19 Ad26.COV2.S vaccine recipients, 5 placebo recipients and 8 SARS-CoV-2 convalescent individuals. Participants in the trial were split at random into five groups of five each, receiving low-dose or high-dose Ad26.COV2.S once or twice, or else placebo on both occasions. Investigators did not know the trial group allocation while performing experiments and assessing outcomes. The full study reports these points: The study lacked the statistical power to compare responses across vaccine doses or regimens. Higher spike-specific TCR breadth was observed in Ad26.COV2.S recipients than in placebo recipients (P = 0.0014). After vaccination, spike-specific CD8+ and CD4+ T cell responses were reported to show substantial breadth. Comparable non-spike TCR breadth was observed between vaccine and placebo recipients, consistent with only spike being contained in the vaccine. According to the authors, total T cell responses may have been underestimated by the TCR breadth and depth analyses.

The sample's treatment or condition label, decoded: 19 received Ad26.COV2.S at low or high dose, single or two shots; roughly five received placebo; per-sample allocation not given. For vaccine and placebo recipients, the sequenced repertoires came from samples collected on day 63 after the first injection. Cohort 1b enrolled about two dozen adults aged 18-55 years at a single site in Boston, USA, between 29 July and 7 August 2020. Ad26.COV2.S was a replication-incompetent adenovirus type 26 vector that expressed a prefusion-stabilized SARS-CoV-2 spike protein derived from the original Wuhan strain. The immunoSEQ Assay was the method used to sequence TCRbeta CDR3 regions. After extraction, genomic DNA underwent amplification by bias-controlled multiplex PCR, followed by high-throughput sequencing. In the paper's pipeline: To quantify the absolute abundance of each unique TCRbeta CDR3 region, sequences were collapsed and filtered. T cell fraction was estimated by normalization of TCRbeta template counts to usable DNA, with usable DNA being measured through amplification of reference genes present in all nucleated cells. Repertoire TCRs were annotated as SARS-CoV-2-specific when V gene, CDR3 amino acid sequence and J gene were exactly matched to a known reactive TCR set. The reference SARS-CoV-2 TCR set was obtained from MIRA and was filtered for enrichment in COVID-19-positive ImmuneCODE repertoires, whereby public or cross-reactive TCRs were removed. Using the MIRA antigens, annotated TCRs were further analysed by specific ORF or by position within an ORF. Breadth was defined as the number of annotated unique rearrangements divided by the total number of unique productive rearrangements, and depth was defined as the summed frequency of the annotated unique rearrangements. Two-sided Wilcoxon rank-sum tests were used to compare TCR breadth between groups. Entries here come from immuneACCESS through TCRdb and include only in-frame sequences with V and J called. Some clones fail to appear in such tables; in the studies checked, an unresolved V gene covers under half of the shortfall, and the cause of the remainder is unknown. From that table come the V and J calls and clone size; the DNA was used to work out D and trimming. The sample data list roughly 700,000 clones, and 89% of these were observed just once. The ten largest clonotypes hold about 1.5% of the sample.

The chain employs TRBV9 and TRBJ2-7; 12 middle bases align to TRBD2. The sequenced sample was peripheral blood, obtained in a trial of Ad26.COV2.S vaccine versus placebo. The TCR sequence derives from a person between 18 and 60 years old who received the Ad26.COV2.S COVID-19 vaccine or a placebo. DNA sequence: TGTGCCAGCAGCCCTAGCGGGGGGGCGTCTTCCGAGCAGTACTTC. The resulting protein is CASSPSGGASSEQYF.